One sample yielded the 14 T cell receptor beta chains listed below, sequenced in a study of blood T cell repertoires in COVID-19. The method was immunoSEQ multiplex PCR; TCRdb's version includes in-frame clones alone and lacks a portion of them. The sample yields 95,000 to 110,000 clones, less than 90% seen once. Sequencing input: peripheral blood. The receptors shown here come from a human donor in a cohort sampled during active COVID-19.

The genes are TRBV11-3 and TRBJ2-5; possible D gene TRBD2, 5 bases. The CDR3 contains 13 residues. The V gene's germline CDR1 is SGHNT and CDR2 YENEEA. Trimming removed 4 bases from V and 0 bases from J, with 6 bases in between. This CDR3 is CASSSGDQETQYF. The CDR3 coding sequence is TGTGCCAGCAGCTCCGGGGACCAAGAGACCCAGTACTTC.

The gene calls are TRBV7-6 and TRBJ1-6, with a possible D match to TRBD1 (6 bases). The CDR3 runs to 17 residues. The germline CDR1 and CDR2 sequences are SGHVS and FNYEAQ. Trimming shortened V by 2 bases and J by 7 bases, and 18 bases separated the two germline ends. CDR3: CASSLRGGRGANSPLHF. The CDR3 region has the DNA TGTGCCAGCAGCTTAAGGGGGGGGCGGGGAGCCAATTCACCCCTCCACTTT.

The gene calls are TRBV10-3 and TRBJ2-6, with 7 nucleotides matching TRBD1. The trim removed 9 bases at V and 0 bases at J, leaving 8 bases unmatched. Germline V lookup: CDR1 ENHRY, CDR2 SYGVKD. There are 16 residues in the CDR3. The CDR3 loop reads CAIETGNPSGANVLTF. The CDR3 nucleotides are TGTGCCATAGAGACAGGGAATCCCTCTGGGGCCAACGTCCTGACTTTC.

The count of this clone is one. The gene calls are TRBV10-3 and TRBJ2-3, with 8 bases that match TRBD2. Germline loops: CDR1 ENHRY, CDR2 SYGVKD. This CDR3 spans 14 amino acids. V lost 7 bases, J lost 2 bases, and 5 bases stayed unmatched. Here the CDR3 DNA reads TGTGCCATCACCAGCGGGAGAGTCACAGATACGCAGTATTTT. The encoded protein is CAITSGRVTDTQYF.

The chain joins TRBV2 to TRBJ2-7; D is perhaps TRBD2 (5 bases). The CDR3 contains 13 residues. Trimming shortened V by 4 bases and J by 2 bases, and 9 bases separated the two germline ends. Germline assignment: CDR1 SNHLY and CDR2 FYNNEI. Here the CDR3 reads CASSVDGTYEQYF. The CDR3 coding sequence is TGTGCCAGCAGTGTAGACGGGACCTACGAGCAGTACTTC.

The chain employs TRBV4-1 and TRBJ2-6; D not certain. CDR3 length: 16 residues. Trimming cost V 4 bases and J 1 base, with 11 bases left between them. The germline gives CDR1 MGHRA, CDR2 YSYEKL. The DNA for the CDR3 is TGCGCCAGCAGCCCTTCAGGCGCGTCTGGGGCCAACGTCCTGACTTTC. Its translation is CASSPSGASGANVLTF.

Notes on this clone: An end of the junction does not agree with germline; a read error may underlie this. The CDR3 DNA is TGCAGCGTGGAAGACATCTACGAGCAGTACTTC. This gives the protein CSVEDIYEQYF. This chain connects TRBV29-1 to TRBJ2-7, with D unclear. The CDR3 runs 11 residues. Germline values: CDR1 SQVTM, CDR2 ANQGSEA.

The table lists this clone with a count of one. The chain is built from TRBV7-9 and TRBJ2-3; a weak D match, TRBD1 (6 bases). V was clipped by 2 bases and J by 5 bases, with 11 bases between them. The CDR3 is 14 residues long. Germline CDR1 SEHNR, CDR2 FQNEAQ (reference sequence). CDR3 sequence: CASSLQGSGDTQYF. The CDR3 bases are TGTGCCAGCAGCTTACAGGGGTCTGGAGATACGCAGTATTTT. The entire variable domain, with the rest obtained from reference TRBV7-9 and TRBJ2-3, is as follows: DTGVSQNPRHKITKRGQNVTFRCDPISEHNRLYWYRQTLGQGPEFLTYFQNEAQLEKSRLLSDRFSAERPKGSFSTLEIQRTEQGDSAMYLCASSLQGSGDTQYFGPGTRLTVL.

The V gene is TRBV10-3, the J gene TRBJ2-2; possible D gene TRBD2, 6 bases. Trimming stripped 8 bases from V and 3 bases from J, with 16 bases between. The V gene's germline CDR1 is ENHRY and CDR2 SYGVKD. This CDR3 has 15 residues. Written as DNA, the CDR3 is TGTGCCATCGGAGGCCGGGGGTCGCACACCGGGGAGCTGTTTTTT. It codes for CAIGGRGSHTGELFF.

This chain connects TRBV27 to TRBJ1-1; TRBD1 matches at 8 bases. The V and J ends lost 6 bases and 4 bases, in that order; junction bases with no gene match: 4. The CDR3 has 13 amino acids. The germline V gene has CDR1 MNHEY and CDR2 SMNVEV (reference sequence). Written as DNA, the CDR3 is TGTGCCAGCAGAGCAGGGGGCTCCACTGAAGCTTTCTTT. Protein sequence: CASRAGGSTEAFF.

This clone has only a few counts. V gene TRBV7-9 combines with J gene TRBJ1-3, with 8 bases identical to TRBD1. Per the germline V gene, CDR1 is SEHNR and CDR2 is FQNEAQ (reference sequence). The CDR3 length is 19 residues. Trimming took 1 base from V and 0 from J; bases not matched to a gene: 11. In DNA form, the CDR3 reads TGTGCCAGCAGCTTAGACCGGGACAGGACCGCGCCCTCTGGAAACACCATATATTTT. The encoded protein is CASSLDRDRTAPSGNTIYF.

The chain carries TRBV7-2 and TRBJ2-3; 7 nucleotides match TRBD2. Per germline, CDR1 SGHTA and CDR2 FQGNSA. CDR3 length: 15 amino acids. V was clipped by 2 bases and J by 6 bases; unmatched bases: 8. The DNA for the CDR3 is TGTGCCAGCAGCTTAACATGGACTAGGAGGGATACGCAGTATTTT. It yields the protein CASSLTWTRRDTQYF.

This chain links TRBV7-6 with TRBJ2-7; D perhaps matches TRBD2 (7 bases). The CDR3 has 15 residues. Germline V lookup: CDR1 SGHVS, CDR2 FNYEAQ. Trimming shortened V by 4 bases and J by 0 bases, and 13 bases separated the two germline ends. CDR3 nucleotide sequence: TGTGCCAGCAGCTCAGAGGGGGGGCTCTCCTACGAGCAGTACTTC. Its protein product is CASSSEGGLSYEQYF.

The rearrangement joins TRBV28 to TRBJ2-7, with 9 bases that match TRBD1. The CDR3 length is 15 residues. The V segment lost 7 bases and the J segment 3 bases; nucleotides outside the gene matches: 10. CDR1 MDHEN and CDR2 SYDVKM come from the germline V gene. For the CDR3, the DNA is TGTGCCAGCACCCTGGGGACAGGGAGTAGCTACGAGCAGTACTTC. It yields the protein CASTLGTGSSYEQYF.